This TCR beta chain was recovered during a study of blood T cell repertoires in COVID-19. About the study: Material from acute and convalescent COVID-19 was sourced from the United States, Italy and Spain.

Germline lookup yields CDR1 SEHNR and CDR2 FQNEAQ (reference sequence). V lost 3 bases to trimming and J lost 4 bases; unmatched junction nucleotides: 5. This CDR3 has 14 residues. This clone was seen once. Per the study methods: Quantification of nucleated cells was approximated via reference gene primer amplification. Profiling relied on immunoSEQ multiplex PCR, and the TCRdb table lists in-frame clones only, not all of them. V and J calls and clone size follow that table, whereas D and trimming were derived from the DNA. The sample shows 77,000 or so clones, about 90% of them seen only once. The genes are TRBV7-9 and TRBJ2-7, with 8 bases fitting TRBD2. This sequence was found in a man over 45 with active COVID-19. Material for sequencing was peripheral blood. The CDR3 DNA is TGTGCCAGCAGCTTTAGCGGGGAGCCTTACGAGCAGTACTTC. This encodes CASSFSGEPYEQYF. The whole variable domain, filled in from reference TRBV7-9 and TRBJ2-7, reads DTGVSQNPRHKITKRGQNVTFRCDPISEHNRLYWYRQTLGQGPEFLTYFQNEAQLEKSRLLSDRFSAERPKGSFSTLEIQRTEQGDSAMYLCASSFSGEPYEQYFGPGTRLTVT.